The present TCR beta chain was sequenced within a study of CD8 T cells in Susac syndrome. With random hexamers, 0.5 to 1 ug RNA was reverse transcribed. TCRdb reprocessed the immunoSEQ multiplex PCR reads via MiXCR and lists one record per CDR3 protein. The sample has 250,000 to 300,000 distinct CDR3 sequences; roughly 85% are singletons. The germline V and J ends were trimmed by 4 bases and 5 bases, with 18 bases remaining between them. Germline values: CDR1 SGHRS, CDR2 YFSETQ. CDR3 length: 15 residues. The V gene is TRBV5-1, the J gene TRBJ1-1; D possibly corresponds to TRBD1 (6 bases). This clonotype was sampled from a human donor with multiple sclerosis. Sequencing used CD8+ T cells from PBMCs. DNA for the CDR3: TGCGCCAGCAGCCCGGAAACAGGGTCGGGGACTGAAGCTTTCTTT. This encodes CASSPETGSGTEAFF.